A single sample gave rise to the 13 T cell receptor beta chains below, sequenced in a study of blood T cell repertoires in COVID-19. The method was immunoSEQ multiplex PCR; TCRdb's version includes in-frame clones alone and lacks a portion of them. The table records 50,000 to 75,000 clones, about 91% of them present only once. The material sequenced was peripheral blood. These receptors were taken from a man aged 50-60 years with active COVID-19.

This clone has more than one count but fewer than ten. CDR3 nucleotide sequence: TGTGCCAGCAGTTACTCAGGACTAGCGGGGATTTACAATGAGCAGTTCTTC. Amino acid sequence: CASSYSGLAGIYNEQFF. The chain recombines TRBV6-2 or TRBV6-3 with TRBJ2-1; 12 bases match TRBD2. V lost 0 bases and J lost 4; bases outside the gene matches: 4. The CDR3 is 17 residues long. Per the germline V gene, CDR1 is MNHEY and CDR2 is SVGEGT.

The rearrangement links TRBV24-1 to TRBJ2-1; 7 nucleotides agree with TRBD2. Germline CDR1 KGHDR, CDR2 SFDVKD. V shed 3 bases, J shed 0 bases, and the junction held 7 bases outside the gene matches. This CDR3 is 17 amino acids long. CDR3 in amino acids: CATSDPSGPSSYNEQFF. The CDR3 DNA is TGTGCCACCAGTGATCCTAGCGGACCGAGCTCCTACAATGAGCAGTTCTTC.

The chain uses TRBV2 and TRBJ2-2; unclear D gene. Trimming took off 7 bases at V and 5 bases at J, with 8 bases between the two ends. Germline CDR1 SNHLY, CDR2 FYNNEI. This CDR3 contains 12 residues. CDR3 sequence: CASKAVTGELFF. The CDR3 coding sequence is TGTGCCAGCAAGGCGGTTACCGGGGAGCTGTTTTTT.

V usage is TRBV10-3 and J usage is TRBJ1-5, with a possible D match to TRBD1 (6 bases). This CDR3 is built from 13 residues. Germline V gene data show CDR1 as ENHRY and CDR2 as SYGVKD. The V gene lost 0 bases and the J gene lost 6 bases, with 6 bases spanning the gap. In nucleotides, the CDR3 is TGTGCCATCAGTGAGTCGACAGGTCAGCCCCAGCATTTT. It codes for CAISESTGQPQHF.

The rearrangement joins TRBV28 to TRBJ1-6; the D is unclear. Per the germline V gene, CDR1 is MDHEN and CDR2 is SYDVKM. The CDR3 covers 15 residues. The ends were cut back, 6 bases at V and 0 bases at J, with 9 bases in the middle. Here the CDR3 reads CASSPASSYNSPLHF. In DNA, the CDR3 is TGTGCCAGCAGCCCCGCTAGCTCCTATAATTCACCCCTCCACTTT.

The rearrangement uses TRBV6-1 and TRBJ1-3; D gene ambiguous. CDR3 size: 14 residues. The germline V and J ends were trimmed by 0 bases and 3 bases, with 6 bases remaining between them. Germline CDR1 reads MNHNS; CDR2 reads SASEGT. CDR3 bases: TGTGCCAGCAGTGAAGCACAGTTTGGAAACACCATATATTTT. Amino acids: CASSEAQFGNTIYF.

This chain connects TRBV27 to TRBJ2-1; 9 nucleotides align to TRBD2. Germline-derived CDR1 and CDR2 are MNHEY and SMNVEV (reference sequence). Trimming took 2 bases from V and 0 from J; bases not matched to a gene: 2. The CDR3 contains 16 residues. CDR3 sequence (DNA): TGTGCCAGCAGTTTAATAGCGGGGGCCTCCTACAATGAGCAGTTCTTC. It specifies CASSLIAGASYNEQFF.

V gene TRBV15 combines with J gene TRBJ1-3; possibly TRBD1 for D (6 bases). The germline CDR1 and CDR2 sequences are LNHNV and YYDKDF (reference sequence). CDR3 length: 18 residues. Trimming pared 5 bases from V and 1 base from J, leaving 21 bases between. CDR3 amino acids: CATSEATGHSQSGNTIYF. DNA of the CDR3: TGTGCCACCAGCGAAGCGACGGGACATTCGCAATCTGGAAACACCATATATTTT.

Turning to this clone: Other nucleotide sequences in the sample specify the same CDR3. The rearrangement links TRBV2 to TRBJ2-7; no clear D gene. The CDR3 covers 11 residues. Trimming cost V 5 bases and J 3 bases, with 5 bases left between them. Germline lookup yields CDR1 SNHLY and CDR2 FYNNEI. CDR3 bases: TGTGCCAGCAGTTCCCTCTACGAGCAGTACTTC. Translation gives CASSSLYEQYF. Full variable domain (outside the CDR3, taken from reference TRBV2 and TRBJ2-7): EPEVTQTPSHQVTQMGQEVILRCVPISNHLYFYWYRQILGQKVEFLVSFYNNEISEKSEIFDDQFSVERPDGSNFTLKIRSTKLEDSAMYFCASSSLYEQYFGPGTRLTVT.

This chain connects TRBV15 to TRBJ2-1; 12 bases line up with TRBD1. With 5 bases clipped from V and 7 bases from J, the junction kept 12 bases outside the gene matches. CDR1 LNHNV and CDR2 YYDKDF come from the germline V gene (reference sequence). This CDR3 has 17 amino acids. The CDR3 DNA sequence: TGTGCCACCAGCGGTGGGGACAGGGGGCTTTCGATAAATGAGCAGTTCTTC. It specifies CATSGGDRGLSINEQFF.

DNA of the CDR3: TGTGCCAGCAGCTGGGGACAAACCGGGGAGCTGTTTTTT. Residues: CASSWGQTGELFF. This rearrangement joins TRBV5-6 to TRBJ2-2; possibly TRBD1 for D (6 bases). Trimming took 3 bases from V and 5 from J, leaving 8 bases between them. From germline, CDR1 is SGHDT and CDR2 YYEEEE. The CDR3 runs 13 residues.

V usage is TRBV5-5 and J usage is TRBJ2-1; TRBD2 agrees at 8 bases. CDR3 length: 17 residues. The V gene end was trimmed by 4 bases and the J gene end by 4 bases; junction bases not matched to a gene: 13. Germline V gene lookup returns CDR1 SGHKS and CDR2 YYEKEE (reference sequence). The CDR3 loop reads CASSPYGGGADYNEQFF. The CDR3 DNA reads as TGTGCCAGCAGCCCCTACGGGGGGGGAGCGGATTACAATGAGCAGTTCTTC.

The chain carries TRBV10-3 and TRBJ2-1; D is perhaps TRBD1 (6 bases). Trimming took off 3 bases at V and 0 bases at J, with 12 bases between the two ends. The CDR3 covers 16 residues. The germline CDR1 and CDR2 sequences are ENHRY and SYGVKD. The CDR3 region is CAISDSTGSSYNEQFF. The CDR3 DNA reads as TGTGCCATCAGTGACTCAACAGGGAGCTCCTACAATGAGCAGTTCTTC.